This record covers a single T cell receptor beta chain. The TCR cDNA carried a universal primer site and UMIs from 5'RACE template switching. TCRdb independently ran MiXCR on the 5' RACE reads; one entry per CDR3 protein. The sample carries some 390,000 distinct CDR3 sequences, approximately 19% recorded once. This specimen comes from a study of T cells after yellow fever vaccination. Germline V lookup: CDR1 SGHNT, CDR2 YYREEE (reference sequence). V shed 5 bases and J 10 bases; nucleotides not matched to a gene: 8. The CDR3 runs 14 residues. The chain joins TRBV5-4 to TRBJ1-6, with 8 bases lining up with TRBD1. Source: PBMCs, taken before the yellow fever booster vaccination. The sequence was collected from a man aged 18 to 35 who received the YFV17D yellow fever vaccine. The CDR3 loop reads CASSQDRVRSPLHF. In nucleotides, the CDR3 is TGTGCCAGCAGTCAGGACAGGGTACGATCACCCCTCCACTTT.